The source of this T cell receptor (beta chain) is a study of OX40 agonist ivuxolimab in advanced cancers. About the study: Ivuxolimab is a fully human IgG2 antibody that activates OX40 (CD134). Two cutaneous melanoma patients and one hepatocellular carcinoma patient, three in all, had partial responses.

Clones were sequenced by immunoSEQ multiplex PCR, and TCRdb holds only the in-frame ones, with some missing. This table holds around 18,000 clones, roughly 80% found once. V gave up 3 bases and J gave up 0 bases, with 11 bases separating them. The CDR3 covers 14 residues. Germline V gene lookup returns CDR1 SQVTM and CDR2 ANQGSEA. Whole-study findings and limits: By week 6 at 0.1 to 3.0 mg/kg, blood CD4+ and CD8+ T cells had expanded clonally.

This clone showed up just a few times. The antigen remains undetermined. The rearrangement uses TRBV29-1 and TRBJ1-1; tentative D call: TRBD1 (5 bases). The sequencing here drew on CD4+ or CD8+ T cells sorted from blood, taken in a trial of the OX40 agonist ivuxolimab. The TCR originated in an adult with an advanced solid tumor such as melanoma, head and neck, liver or kidney cancer. The CDR3: CSVDIQGMNTEAFF. The CDR3 coding sequence is TGCAGCGTTGACATTCAGGGCATGAACACTGAAGCTTTCTTT. Looking up the rest from reference TRBV29-1 and TRBJ1-1 gives the full variable domain: SAVISQKPSRDICQRGTSLTIQCQVDSQVTMMFWYRQQPGQSLTLIATANQGSEATYESGFVIDKFPISRPNLTFSTLTVSNMSPEDSSIYLCSVDIQGMNTEAFFGQGTRLTVV.